The sequence of this T cell receptor (beta chain) was determined in a study of human T cells and chemical hapten exposure. Study-wide context: The sensitizing agent was 2% DPC, placed on about 2 cm by about 2 cm of upper inner arm skin.

Time point here: pre-sensitization, week 0. As to treatment: therapeutic diphenylcyclopropenone sensitization with weekly scalp DPC. This CDR3 contains 15 residues. CDR1 is LNHNV, CDR2 YYDKDF, per germline (reference sequence). In TCRdb, the RACE reads were re-called with MiXCR into one record per CDR3 protein. The table has roughly 380,000 distinct CDR3 sequences, roughly 4.6% seen once. Comments on this clonotype: A much larger clone sits a single nucleotide away, making a read error possible.

The chain is built from TRBV15 and TRBJ1-5; 7 bases are shared with TRBD1. The sample in question was whole blood, obtained in connection with sensitization to the hapten diphenylcyclopropenone (DPC). The TCR was taken from a woman in her 50s with alopecia areata. Some clones in this sample may be carry-over from other donors' samples. CDR3 in DNA: TGTGGCACCAGCAGATACAGAACAGGGGATCAGCCCCAGCATTTT. This translates into CGTSRYRTGDQPQHF. Complete variable domain (other parts from reference TRBV15 and TRBJ1-5): DAMVIQNPRYQVTQFGKPVTLSCSQTLNHNVMYWYQQKSSQAPKLLFHYYDKDFNNEADTPDNFQSRRPNTSFCFLDIRSPGLGDTAMYLCGTSRYRTGDQPQHFGDGTRLSIL.